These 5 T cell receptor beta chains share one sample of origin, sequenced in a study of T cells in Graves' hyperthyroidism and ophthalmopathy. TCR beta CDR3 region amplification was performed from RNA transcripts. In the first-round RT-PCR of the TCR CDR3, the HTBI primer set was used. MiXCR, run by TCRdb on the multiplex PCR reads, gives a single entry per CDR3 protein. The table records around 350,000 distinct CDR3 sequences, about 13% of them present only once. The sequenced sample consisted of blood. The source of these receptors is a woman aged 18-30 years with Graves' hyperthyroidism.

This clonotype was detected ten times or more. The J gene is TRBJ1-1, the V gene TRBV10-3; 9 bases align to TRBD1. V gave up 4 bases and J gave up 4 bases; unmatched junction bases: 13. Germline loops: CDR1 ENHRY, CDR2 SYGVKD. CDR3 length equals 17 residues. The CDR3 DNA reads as TGTGCCATCAGTGGTGGGACAGGGCGAAATCGAGGCACTGAAGCTTTCTTT. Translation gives CAISGGTGRNRGTEAFF.

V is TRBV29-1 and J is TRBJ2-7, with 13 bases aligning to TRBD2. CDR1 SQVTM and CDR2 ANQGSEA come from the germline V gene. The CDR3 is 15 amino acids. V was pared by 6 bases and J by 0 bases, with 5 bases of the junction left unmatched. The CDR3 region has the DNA TGCAGCGTAATGGGACTAGCGGGGAGCTCCTACGAGCAGTACTTC. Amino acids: CSVMGLAGSSYEQYF.

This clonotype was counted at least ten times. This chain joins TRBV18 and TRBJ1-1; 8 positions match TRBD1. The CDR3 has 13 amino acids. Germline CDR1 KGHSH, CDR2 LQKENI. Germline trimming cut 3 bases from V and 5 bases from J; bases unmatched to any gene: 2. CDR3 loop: CASSPTGETEAFF. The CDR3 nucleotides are TGTGCCAGCTCACCGACAGGGGAAACTGAAGCTTTCTTT.

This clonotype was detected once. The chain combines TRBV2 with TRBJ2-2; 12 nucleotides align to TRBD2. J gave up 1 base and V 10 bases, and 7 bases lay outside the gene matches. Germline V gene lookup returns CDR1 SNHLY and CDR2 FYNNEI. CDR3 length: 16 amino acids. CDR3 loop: CATSKGLAGNTGELFF. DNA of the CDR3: TGTGCCACCAGCAAGGGACTAGCGGGGAACACCGGGGAGCTGTTTTTT.

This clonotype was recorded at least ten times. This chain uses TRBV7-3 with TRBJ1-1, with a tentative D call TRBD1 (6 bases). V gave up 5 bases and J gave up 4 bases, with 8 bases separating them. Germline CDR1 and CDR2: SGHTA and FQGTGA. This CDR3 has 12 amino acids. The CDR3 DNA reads TGTGCCAGCAGCCACAGGGTCACTGAAGCTTTCTTT. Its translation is CASSHRVTEAFF.